The source of this T cell receptor (beta chain) is a study of CD8+CD57+ T cells in acquired aplastic anemia (dated by TCRdb to 2017 to 2018). For the study in its entirety: DNA extracted from sorted CD4+ and CD8+ cells had a mean of approximately 3.5 ug, with a range of 0.2 to 27.4 ug. CD8+CD57+ expansion was defined as frequency above the mean frequency observed in healthy subjects.

Genomic DNA was used as template for profiling of TCR beta VDJ combinations and CDR3 sequences. An Illumina HiSeq 2000 was the platform used for TCR repertoire sequencing. The study's own analysis went as follows. Repertoire assessment relied on Simpson's diversity index, CDR3 size and DJ length profiles, and TRBV/TRBJ rearrangement plots. The immunodominant clone was defined as the most abundant DNA sequence in deep sequencing data. CDR3 amino acid sequences were checked for sharing across subjects and were also compared against the VDJdb database and published repertoires. TCRdb redid the processing of the public reads, applying fastp at Q25 and MiXCR, and retained in-frame beta chains. Identical CDR3 proteins give one entry, which carries the most common genes and DNA. The V and J calls, along with clone size, are taken from TCRdb and not from the paper's own processing. Across this sample there are about 150,000 distinct CDR3 sequences, with about 50% seen only once. The top ten clonotypes cover roughly 30% of the sample.

Remarks on this clonotype: Its antigen has not been determined. Per-base quality was not reported, and no clone a single base away is much larger than it.

Patients chosen for sequencing had shown expansion of CD8+CD57+ cells by flow cytometry. Severe acquired aplastic anemia was diagnosed in all patients according to International Study of Aplastic Anemia and Agranulocytosis and Camitta criteria. Patients had received no therapy at the time of blood sampling. In the study, sorted CD4+ and CD8+ blood T cells from patients with severe aplastic anemia and from healthy subjects underwent deep sequencing of TCR repertoires. In the USA, patient enrollment took place under clinicaltrials.gov protocols 00001620, 01623167, 00001397, 00071045, 00081523 and 00961064. Ficoll-Paque density gradient centrifugation was used to isolate peripheral blood mononuclear cells. CD4+ and CD8+ T cells were sorted by FACS or magnetic beads before DNA extraction. The full study reports these points: CD8+ Simpson's diversity did not differ significantly between patients and healthy controls (P=0.060). Around 30 CD8+ CDR3 sequences were shared between patients and controls but appeared highly expressed in patients and within their immunodominant clones.

Including the terminal cysteine and phenylalanine, the CDR3 comprises 13 residues. Of all the DNA, just the CDR3 is kept, 39 bases in frame from base 1. V is trimmed back by 3 bases and J by 8 bases, and the junction contains 5 bases that no gene match accounts for. CDR1 and CDR2 were assigned from the germline V gene as KGHDR and SFDVKD. The chain is assembled from TRBV24-1 and TRBJ1-1, and TRBD1 aligns with 7 junction nucleotides. The TCR was taken from a human donor with aplastic anemia. Source material: sorted CD4+, CD8+, or CD8+CD57+ T cells (not recorded which) from PBMCs. The nucleotide sequence reads TGTGCCACCAGTGATGCTGGGACAGCCGAAGCTTTCTTT. This gives the protein CATSDAGTAEAFF.